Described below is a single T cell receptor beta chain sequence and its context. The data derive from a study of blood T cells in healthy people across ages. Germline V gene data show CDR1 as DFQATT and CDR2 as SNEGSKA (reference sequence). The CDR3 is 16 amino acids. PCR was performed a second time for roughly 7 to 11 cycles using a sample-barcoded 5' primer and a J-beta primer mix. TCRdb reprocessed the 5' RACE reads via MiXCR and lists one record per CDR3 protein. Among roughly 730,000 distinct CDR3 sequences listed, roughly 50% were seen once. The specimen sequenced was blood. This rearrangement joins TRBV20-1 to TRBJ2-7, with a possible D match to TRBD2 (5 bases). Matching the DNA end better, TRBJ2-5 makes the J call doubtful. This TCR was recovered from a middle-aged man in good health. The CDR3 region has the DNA TGCAGTGCTAGTGGGTCGACGGGATGGATCGCGGAGACCCAGTACTTC. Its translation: CSASGSTGWIAETQYF.